This record covers a single T cell receptor beta chain. No antigen is known for it. Per-nucleotide qualities are absent, and no much larger clonotype sits a single base away. There are 16 amino acids in the CDR3, from cysteine to phenylalanine inclusive. CDR3 DNA is the only sequence kept; it has 48 bases, read in frame from the first base. Trimming leaves V shorter by 5 bases and J shorter by 4 bases, with the junction holding 10 bases beyond the gene matches. In the germline V gene, CDR1 corresponds to KGHSH and CDR2 to LQKENI. These data are taken from a study of cytomegalovirus exposure and HLA in healthy donors listed by TCRdb under 2017. Study-level background: In an earlier analysis of roughly 500 of the donors, 250 to 350 Gb of sequence data and 117 million unique TCR beta sequences from some 170 million T cells were reported. An early release covering 550 to 700 HLA-typed donors comprised about 310 gigabases of sequencing data and roughly 86 million unique TCR sequences. Of the 398 genotyped donors, 70% to 90% were placed in the genetic ancestry cluster associated with self-reported Caucasian donors. The study aimed to test whether cataloging public T cell receptors could reveal signatures of past pathogen exposure. The T cell repertoires of some 700 subjects were profiled by immunosequencing and related to cytomegalovirus serostatus. In addition to the first cohort of 666 subjects, a separate validation cohort of approximately 120 different subjects was used. To predict cytomegalovirus infection status, the study brought together high-throughput TCR immunosequencing, statistical association of individual TCRs with disease status, and machine learning. A later analysis re-examined previously published TCR beta repertoires from roughly 720 donors and added high-resolution HLA genotyping to investigate patterns of TCR occurrence. Rather than using new phenotypic data, the later analysis identified candidate immune exposures from TCR beta sequences and from how often those sequences occurred across donors. An earlier analysis of 587 of the donors used high-throughput TCR beta sequencing to judge whether each TCR beta V gene segment behaved as functional or pseudogenic. Donor age, sex, ethnicity and CMV serostatus were collected together with the repertoire data. In a later genetic analysis, genome-wide SNP genotypes for 398 of the 666 donors were used, and that subset was treated as a discovery cohort. All discovery cohort repertoires had been generated on a single sequencing platform. Class I and class II HLA loci were covered by the typing at four-digit resolution. Typing coverage differed by locus: A, B, C, DRB1 and DQB1 were typed in about 620-630 donors, DQA1 in 522, DPA1 in around 610, and DPB1 in roughly 470. Roughly five DR-DQ haplotypes were treated as single units for association and clustering because of strong linkage in the cohort. On average, around 240,000 unique TCR beta nucleotide sequences were sequenced per donor among 398 genotyped donors of the cohort, with roughly 20% of those sequences being non-productive. Points the paper makes about the study in general: In a later analysis, some 18,000 TCR beta sequences were associated with specific HLA alleles at a false discovery rate of 0.05. In a later analysis, most CMV-associated TCR beta chains were found to appear HLA-restricted, with HLA associations seemingly driven largely by CMV exposure. Compared with equally common non-associated chains, HLA-associated TCR beta chains in a later analysis were more clonally expanded and had lower generation probabilities. HLA typing was unavailable for some donors at each locus, so association tests used only the typed subset. A cluster of highly shared sequence variants was judged likely to represent a technical artifact of the sequencing pipeline. The only immune exposure information available for the cohort was CMV serostatus. The cohort was sequenced for TCR beta chains only, and without alpha or paired-chain data the features that could be detected were limited. A few of the identified cytomegalovirus-associated TCR beta chains were confirmed in vitro to be specific for cytomegalovirus antigens. A further reported finding was that TCR beta sequences accurately predicted the HLA-A and HLA-B alleles for most subjects in the first cohort. Several of the top co-occurrence clusters appeared to be linked to parvovirus B19, influenza, CMV and Epstein-Barr virus, according to a later analysis. Broadly in line with IMGT annotations, most TCR beta V segments showed up in productive rearrangements about 87% or about 30% of the time in an earlier analysis of several hundred of the donors. A total of 150 to 200 TCR beta chains were listed by the study as associated with cytomegalovirus. Correlated functional status among segregating V segments might reflect linkage disequilibrium, but an unknown experimental factor could not be ruled out. Across donors, most TCR sequences were observed very rarely, whereas some public TCRs were present in many individuals. Because counts were too low, 15 or so rarely observed V segments, including chromosome 9 orphons, were excluded from the earlier analysis of 587 of the donors. In a later genetic analysis, fewer N-insertions in productive TCRs were reported among donors in an Asian-associated ancestry cluster than the approximately 670-donor mean. In a later genetic analysis, a missense DCLRE1C variant was associated with V-gene and J-gene trimming of TCR beta chains, and the association was replicated in an independent cohort. A later analysis found that TCR association rates varied across HLA loci, with DRB1 alleles showing the most associated TCRs and HLA-C alleles the fewest. Because the 87-base-pair reads could not distinguish some IMGT-functional V segments, including TRBV6-2 and TRBV6-3, those segments were excluded. Presence/absence analyses assumed roughly uniform sequencing depth across donors, an assumption that may not hold. When HLA alleles, especially DR and DQ, strongly co-occurred, TCR associations were difficult to assign to individual alleles. It was suggested by the authors that the approach could potentially be generalized to other disease states and immunological phenotypes. In both the original and validation cohorts, the classifier was reported to diagnose cytomegalovirus status with high specificity and sensitivity.

The cohort comprised 670 or so healthy bone marrow donors. Cohort members were all nominally healthy when sampled, although unrecorded immune exposures were likely present. The donor was CMV seropositive and belonged to the group of a few hundred seropositive cohort members. Each donor provided a peripheral blood sample, and peripheral blood mononuclear cells were used for TCR beta sequencing. Genomic DNA was extracted from the blood cell samples with the Qiagen DNeasy Blood Extraction Kit. To prepare the library, the immunoSEQ multiplex PCR assay was applied. For the multiplex PCR, a mixture combining 60 forward primers for TCR Vbeta segments and 13 reverse primers for TCR Jbeta segments was used. A multiplex PCR assay on genomic DNA amplified the CDR3 region of rearranged TCR beta genes. Amplified TCR beta libraries were sequenced as 87-base-pair reads on the Illumina HiSeq System. Per the original workflow: A later analysis tallied tens of millions of unique TCR beta chains across the 600 to 700 repertoires, and approximately 12 million of those chains were shared by two or more donors. Raw reads were error-corrected and collapsed into unique sequences with a nearest-neighbor algorithm that merged closely related sequences to remove PCR and sequencing errors. CDR3 sequences were aligned to IMGT reference sequences to assign V, D and J gene segments. Each retained sequence needed at least a six-nucleotide match to both a V gene segment and a J gene segment. Rearrangements were called productive when the CDR3 lacked stop codons and stayed in frame with V and J; all others were non-productive. Following IMGT convention, CDR3 was defined as the stretch from the second conserved V-encoded cysteine up to the conserved J-encoded phenylalanine. The earlier analysis of 587 of the donors excluded sequences that lacked an unambiguous match to a single V gene segment. In an earlier analysis of 587 of the donors, V segments were called functional above 56.7% productive rearrangements and were called segregating when the between-donor standard deviation exceeded 5%. A statistical classification framework was developed to diagnose cytomegalovirus status using the catalog of TCR beta chain sequences. In a later analysis, TCR nucleotide sequences were compared against IMGT/GENE-DB human TR gene sequences so that V and J genes could be assigned. A later analysis assigned CDR3 sequences and most-parsimonious VDJ recombination scenarios with the TCRdist pipeline. In a later analysis, each TCR beta chain was defined by its CDR3 amino acid sequence together with its V-gene family, and reads without a unique V-gene family were excluded. In a later analysis, approximately 590 highly shared, low-generation-probability nucleotide sequences were removed to address suspected cross-contamination and a sequencing artifact. In a later analysis, a clonal expansion index for each public chain was calculated from normalized within-repertoire ranks of inferred template counts. In a later analysis, generation probabilities were computed with a VDJ recombination model fitted to out-of-frame rearrangements, and the resulting probabilities were checked against IGoR. In a later analysis, hypergeometric tests were used to score TCR-TCR, TCR-HLA and TCR-CMV co-occurrence, with a repertoire-size bias correction applied to TCR pairs. In a later analysis, false discovery rates were estimated by permuting HLA or CMV assignments 20 times. A later analysis grouped co-occurring TCRs with DBSCAN, adding TCRdist sequence similarity when clustering within HLA-allele-positive subsets. Repertoires with fewer than 30,000 or more than 120,000 public chains, plus five repertoires with anomalous nucleotide sharing, were excluded from co-occurrence clustering. TCRdb took this table from immuneACCESS and kept in-frame rearrangements with V and J called. Such tables lack part of the clones; where checked against another copy, unresolved V genes explain under half of the gap, and the rest is unexplained. V, J and clone size reflect that table, while D and trimming were determined from the DNA. The sample records 140,000 to 150,000 clones, approximately 78% of which are singletons. The ten biggest clones cover under 3% of the sample.

Sequenced sample: PBMCs. The source is a man in his forties or fifties in good health and CMV-seropositive. The rearranged chain carries TRBV18 and TRBJ2-3; 9 bases in the junction line up with TRBD2. The CDR3 protein is CASSSGLAIRPDTQYF. The sequenced DNA is TGTGCCAGCTCATCCGGACTAGCGATAAGACCAGATACGCAGTATTTT.